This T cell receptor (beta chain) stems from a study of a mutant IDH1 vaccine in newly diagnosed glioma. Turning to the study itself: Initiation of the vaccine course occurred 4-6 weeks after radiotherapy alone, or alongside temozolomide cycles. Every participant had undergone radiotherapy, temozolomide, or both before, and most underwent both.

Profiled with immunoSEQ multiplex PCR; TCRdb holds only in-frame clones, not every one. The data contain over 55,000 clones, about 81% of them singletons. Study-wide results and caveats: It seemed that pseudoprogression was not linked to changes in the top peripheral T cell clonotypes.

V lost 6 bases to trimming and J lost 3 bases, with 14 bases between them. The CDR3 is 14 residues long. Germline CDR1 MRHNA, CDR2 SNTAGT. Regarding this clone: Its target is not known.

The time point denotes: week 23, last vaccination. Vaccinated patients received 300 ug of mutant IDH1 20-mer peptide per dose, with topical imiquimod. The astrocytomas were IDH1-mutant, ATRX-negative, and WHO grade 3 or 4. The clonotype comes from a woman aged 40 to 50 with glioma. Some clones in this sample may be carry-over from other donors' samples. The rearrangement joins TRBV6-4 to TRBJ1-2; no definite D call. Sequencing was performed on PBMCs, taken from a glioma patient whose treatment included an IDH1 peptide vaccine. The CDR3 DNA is TGTGCCAGCAGCCCTGATGAGGAATACTATGGCTACACCTTC. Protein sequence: CASSPDEEYYGYTF.